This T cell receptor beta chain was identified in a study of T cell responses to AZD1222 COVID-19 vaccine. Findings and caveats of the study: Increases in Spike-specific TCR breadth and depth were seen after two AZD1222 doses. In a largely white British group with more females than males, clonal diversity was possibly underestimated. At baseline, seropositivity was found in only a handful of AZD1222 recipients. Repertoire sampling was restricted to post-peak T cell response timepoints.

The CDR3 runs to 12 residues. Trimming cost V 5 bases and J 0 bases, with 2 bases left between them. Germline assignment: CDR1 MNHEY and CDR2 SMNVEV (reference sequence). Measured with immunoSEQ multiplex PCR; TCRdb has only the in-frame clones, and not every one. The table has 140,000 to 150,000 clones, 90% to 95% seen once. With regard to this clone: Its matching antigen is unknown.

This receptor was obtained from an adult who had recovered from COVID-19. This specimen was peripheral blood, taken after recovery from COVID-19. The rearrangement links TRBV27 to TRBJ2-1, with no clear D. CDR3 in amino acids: CASSDSYNEQFF. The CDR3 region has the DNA TGTGCCAGCAGTGACTCCTACAATGAGCAGTTCTTC.